This T cell receptor beta chain is from a study of T cells in Graves' hyperthyroidism and ophthalmopathy. Study observations and caveats: Among clonotypes expanded in thyroid above 0.001, most were also found in blood.

Amplified regions were TCR beta CDR3 sequences from RNA transcripts. During a first-round RT-PCR of the TCR CDR3, the HTBI primer set was used. TCRdb re-called the multiplex PCR reads through MiXCR, storing one row per CDR3 protein. The sample has more than 500,000 distinct CDR3 sequences, more than 15% seen once. This clonotype was picked up a small number of times. The antigen is unknown. The CDR3 is made up of 10 amino acids. Germline values: CDR1 GTSNPN, CDR2 SVGIG (reference sequence). The V and J ends lost 6 bases and 9 bases respectively, with 9 bases between them. The TCR was taken from a woman aged 25 to 39 with Graves' ophthalmopathy. Sequenced sample: blood. V gene TRBV30 combines with J gene TRBJ2-1, with a weak D call TRBD1 (5 bases). CDR3 nucleotide sequence: TGTGCCTGCCAGGGAAGTGAGCAGTTCTTC. Its protein is CACQGSEQFF.